The sequence of this TCR beta chain was determined in a study of identical twins. Study outcomes and limitations: Twins shared out-of-frame alpha sequences with excess low generation probability. For cord blood, abundant beta clonotypes had fewer insertions, unlike memory repertoires, which showed none. Models predicted too little out-of-frame TCR alpha sharing in monozygotic twins.

In TCRdb, the 5' RACE reads were re-called with MiXCR into one record per CDR3 protein. Of hundreds of thousands of distinct CDR3 sequences in the sample, more than 6.5% were seen once. In regard to this clonotype: Its target is unknown.

This CDR3 is built from 15 residues. Germline loops: CDR1 MNHNS, CDR2 SASEGT. Losses at the gene ends were 7 bases for V and 5 bases for J; bases not matched to a gene: 12. The same specimen was also included in a second study, on yellow fever vaccine responses in identical twins.

The chain joins TRBV6-1 to TRBJ2-5; 8 bases fit TRBD1. The specimen was memory (CD45RO+) T cells sorted from blood. The sequence was obtained from a woman between 18 and 29 years old in good health. CDR3 protein: CASIRTGGARETQYF. The CDR3 DNA reads TGTGCCAGCATCCGAACAGGGGGAGCTAGGGAGACCCAGTACTTC.